The rows below give T cell receptor beta chains drawn from one sample of a study of low-dose radiotherapy and immunotherapy resistance in tumors. MiXCR, run by TCRdb on the reads, gives a single entry per CDR3 protein. This sample yields about 39,000 distinct CDR3 sequences, of which more than 20% are seen a single time; about 8.3% belongs to the top ten. This specimen consisted of PBMCs, obtained after low-dose radiotherapy plus immunotherapy. These receptors were collected from a female donor with ovarian cancer. CDR3s include the opening cysteine and the closing phenylalanine or tryptophan. A D gene is named only where the DNA matches it firmly. Rows give clone size only sometimes, using once, few, many, or a class for an expanded clone.

clone_size d_call j_call v_call cdr3_aa cdr3_nt
many NA TRBJ1-5 TRBV3-1 CASSQVPGSHQPQHF TGTGCCAGCAGCCAGGTTCCAGGGAGTCATCAGCCCCAGCATTTT
many TRBD2 TRBJ2-5 TRBV19 CASSGLAGERGETQYF TGTGCCAGTAGTGGACTAGCGGGAGAGAGGGGAGAGACCCAGTACTTC
many NA TRBJ1-1 TRBV5-1 CASSRTGDTEAFF TGCGCCAGCAGCCGGACGGGGGACACTGAAGCTTTCTTT
many NA TRBJ2-5 TRBV5-1 CASSRGDRGTQETQYF TGCGCCAGCAGCCGTGGGGACCGAGGTACCCAAGAGACCCAGTACTTC
NA TRBD1 TRBJ1-5 TRBV12-3/TRBV12-4 CASSFRGTVSREQPQHF TGTGCCAGCAGTTTCCGCGGGACAGTCTCTAGAGAACAGCCCCAGCATTTT
many NA TRBJ2-5 TRBV7-7 CASSRTERAQETQYF TGTGCTAGCAGCCGGACCGAGCGGGCCCAAGAGACCCAGTACTTC
many NA TRBJ2-4 TRBV2 CASAPALGPVIVQYF TGTGCCAGCGCGCCTGCACTGGGTCCCGTTATTGTTCAGTACTTC
many NA TRBJ2-3 TRBV5-4 CASRRGVLTDTQYF TGTGCCAGCCGGAGGGGGGTCCTCACAGATACGCAGTATTTT
few NA TRBJ2-6 TRBV4-2 CASSENPAGGSSGANVLTF TGTGCCAGCAGCGAAAATCCGGCAGGGGGGTCCTCTGGGGCCAACGTCCTGACTTTC
NA NA TRBJ2-1 TRBV12-3/TRBV12-4 CASTFNNEQFF TGTGCCAGCACCTTCAACAATGAGCAGTTCTTC
many NA TRBJ2-3 TRBV9 CASSVDSSTDTQYF TGTGCCAGCAGCGTAGACTCTAGCACAGATACGCAGTATTTT
many TRBD1 TRBJ1-2 TRBV18 CASSPSTGESYGYTF TGTGCCAGCTCACCAAGTACAGGGGAGTCCTATGGCTACACCTTC
many NA TRBJ1-1 TRBV4-2 CASSPSGSVLNTEAFF TGTGCCAGCAGCCCCTCAGGTTCAGTTCTGAACACTGAAGCTTTCTTT
many NA TRBJ2-1 TRBV10-3 CAIIRGEFF TGTGCCATCATTCGCGGGGAGTTCTTC
many TRBD1 TRBJ2-1 TRBV5-1 CASSWTGTGVNNEQFF TGCGCCAGCAGCTGGACCGGGACAGGGGTTAACAATGAGCAGTTCTTC
many TRBD2 TRBJ2-3 TRBV5-4 CASSIAGGSTDTQYF TGTGCCAGCAGCATAGCGGGGGGCAGCACAGATACGCAGTATTTT
many NA TRBJ1-1 TRBV19 CASRAGLQARNTEAFF TGTGCCAGTAGGGCGGGACTCCAAGCCCGGAACACTGAAGCTTTCTTT
many NA TRBJ2-7 TRBV28 CASSLRGGSYEQYF TGTGCCAGCAGCCTCAGGGGGGGCTCCTACGAGCAGTACTTC
many NA TRBJ2-3 TRBV6-5 CASSYMFSSTDTQYF TGTGCCAGCAGTTACATGTTTTCTAGCACAGATACGCAGTATTTT
many NA TRBJ2-7 TRBV7-3 CASSLIMSADSIYEQYF TGTGCCAGCAGCTTAATAATGTCAGCCGACTCGATCTACGAGCAGTACTTC
many TRBD2 TRBJ2-7 TRBV27 CASRTSGAHEQYF TGTGCCAGCAGGACTAGCGGGGCCCACGAGCAGTACTTC
NA NA TRBJ1-5 TRBV12-3/TRBV12-4 CASSSAGVGNQPQHF TGTGCCAGCAGTTCCGCGGGCGTCGGCAATCAGCCCCAGCATTTT
many NA TRBJ1-4 TRBV7-9 CASILTGSNEKLFF TGTGCCAGCATCCTGACAGGTTCCAATGAAAAACTGTTTTTT
many NA TRBJ1-2 TRBV19 CASSPDSYPPNYGYTF TGTGCCAGTAGTCCGGACTCCTACCCTCCTAACTATGGCTACACCTTC
many TRBD1 TRBJ2-3 TRBV19 CASSIATGSDTQYF TGTGCCAGTAGTATAGCGACAGGGTCAGATACGCAGTATTTT
many NA TRBJ2-4 TRBV10-3 CAISPRPTPGAKNIQYF TGTGCCATCAGCCCTCGACCGACCCCCGGGGCCAAAAACATTCAGTACTTC
many NA TRBJ1-3 TRBV12-3/TRBV12-4 CASSPPGWGNTIYF TGTGCCAGCAGTCCCCCGGGGTGGGGAAACACCATATATTTT
many TRBD2 TRBJ2-3 TRBV6-1 CASTSPLAGKADTQYF TGTGCCAGCACCAGCCCTTTAGCGGGGAAGGCCGATACGCAGTATTTT
many TRBD1 TRBJ1-6 TRBV7-9 CASSLSGTGANSPLHF TGTGCCAGCAGCTTATCAGGGACAGGGGCAAATTCACCCCTCCACTTT
many TRBD2 TRBJ2-1 TRBV11-2 CASSFTSGSSYNEQFF TGTGCCAGCAGCTTCACTAGCGGGAGCTCCTACAATGAGCAGTTCTTC
NA NA TRBJ2-1 TRBV2 CASSLARIGNEQFF TGTGCCAGCAGCTTAGCCAGGATCGGCAATGAGCAGTTCTTC
NA TRBD1 TRBJ2-3 TRBV5-4 CASSPTGLQDTQYF TGTGCCAGCAGCCCGACAGGGCTTCAAGATACGCAGTATTTT
many TRBD1 TRBJ1-5 TRBV2 CASSAGQAQNQPQHF TGTGCCAGCAGTGCTGGACAGGCCCAGAATCAGCCCCAGCATTTT
many TRBD2 TRBJ2-4 TRBV6-2/TRBV6-3 CASSLAGVQYF TGTGCCAGCAGTTTGGCGGGGGTTCAGTACTTC
many TRBD2 TRBJ2-7 TRBV7-3 CASSLVAGGNYEQYF TGTGCCAGCAGCTTAGTGGCGGGGGGCAACTACGAGCAGTACTTC